The next 28 T cell receptor beta chains were all read from a single sample in a study of post-analysis software for immune sequencing data. Broader study findings: Several TRBV segments (TRBV5-6, TRBV5-1 and TRBV20-1 among them) occurred more frequently in patients than in controls.

TCR beta cDNA libraries included unique molecular identifiers. TCRdb re-analysed the PCR reads in MiXCR, keeping a single row per CDR3 protein. The table has about 500,000 distinct CDR3 sequences, roughly 45% seen once. These receptors' targets are unknown. Material: blood. The origin of the receptors is a girl between 10 and 17 years old with multiple sclerosis.

The gene calls are TRBV7-9 and TRBJ2-1; 9 positions match TRBD2. Germline-derived CDR1 and CDR2 are SEHNR and FQNEAQ (reference sequence). The CDR3 contains 13 residues. V lost 3 bases, J lost 10 bases, and 4 bases stayed unmatched. CDR3 sequence (DNA): TGTGCCAGCAGCTTTGTAGCGGGAGAGGAGCAGTTCTTC. It specifies CASSFVAGEEQFF. The entire variable domain, with the rest obtained from reference TRBV7-9 and TRBJ2-1, is as follows: DTGVSQNPRHKITKRGQNVTFRCDPISEHNRLYWYRQTLGQGPEFLTYFQNEAQLEKSRLLSDRFSAERPKGSFSTLEIQRTEQGDSAMYLCASSFVAGEEQFFGPGTRLTVL.

This clonotype was detected ten times or more. The chain couples TRBV15 to TRBJ2-7; TRBD2 is a possible D gene (5 bases). This CDR3 has 14 amino acids. The germline V and J ends were trimmed by 0 bases and 4 bases, with 10 bases remaining between them. From germline, CDR1 is LNHNV and CDR2 YYDKDF (reference sequence). The CDR3 bases are TGTGCCACCAGCAGAGATCGAGGCGGGTACGAGCAGTACTTC. This gives the protein CATSRDRGGYEQYF. The entire variable domain, with the rest obtained from reference TRBV15 and TRBJ2-7, is as follows: DAMVIQNPRYQVTQFGKPVTLSCSQTLNHNVMYWYQQKSSQAPKLLFHYYDKDFNNEADTPDNFQSRRPNTSFCFLDIRSPGLGDTAMYLCATSRDRGGYEQYFGPGTRLTVT.

V is TRBV28 and J is TRBJ2-5, with 13 positions matching TRBD2. In germline, CDR1 is MDHEN, CDR2 SYDVKM. V shed 5 bases and J 4 bases; nucleotides not matched to a gene: 4. This CDR3 region has 15 residues. CDR3 coding DNA: TGTGCCAGCAGTACGGGACTAGCGGGATCAGAGACCCAGTACTTC. Protein product: CASSTGLAGSETQYF.

V gene TRBV10-3 combines with J gene TRBJ2-1; 7 nucleotides align to TRBD2. The ends lost 3 bases at V and 2 bases at J; junction bases unmatched: 4. The CDR3 extends over 15 amino acids. CDR1 and CDR2 (germline): ENHRY, SYGVKD. This chain's CDR3 is CAISDGLGPYNEQFF. DNA of the CDR3: TGTGCCATCAGTGACGGACTAGGCCCCTACAATGAGCAGTTCTTC.

J is TRBJ2-1 and V is TRBV7-9; 10 bases line up with TRBD2. V gave up 4 bases and J gave up 2 bases; unmatched junction bases: 5. In germline, CDR1 is SEHNR, CDR2 FQNEAQ (reference sequence). This CDR3 spans 16 amino acids. The CDR3 DNA is TGTGCCAGCAGCTCGGGACTAGCGCAAGCCTACAATGAGCAGTTCTTC. Amino acids: CASSSGLAQAYNEQFF.

The chain carries TRBV10-3 and TRBJ1-6; D not resolved. The germline CDR1 and CDR2 sequences are ENHRY and SYGVKD. V dropped 2 bases and J dropped 9 bases, with 11 bases sitting between them. The CDR3 consists of 14 residues. CDR3 nucleotides: TGTGCCATCAGTGAGAACCCTGATGGTTCACCCCTCCACTTT. This gives the protein CAISENPDGSPLHF.

This clonotype was seen only a few times. The chain employs TRBV5-1 and TRBJ2-1; D might be TRBD1 (6 bases). Germline V gene lookup returns CDR1 SGHRS and CDR2 YFSETQ. The V and J ends lost 1 base and 5 bases respectively, with 7 bases between them. CDR3 length: 13 residues. The CDR3 sequence: CASSLPGDNEQFF. CDR3 in DNA: TGCGCCAGCAGCTTGCCAGGGGACAATGAGCAGTTCTTC.

This sequence joins TRBV12-3 or TRBV12-4 and TRBJ1-2, with D perhaps TRBD1 (5 bases). V was cut by 5 bases and J by 8 bases, with 15 bases left in between. There are 13 residues in the CDR3. CDR3 in amino acids: CASSPGTLTGYTF. CDR3 bases: TGTGCCAGCAGTCCAGGGACCTTAACGGGCTACACCTTC.

J is TRBJ1-2 and V is TRBV6-1; 9 nucleotides match TRBD1. The CDR3 extends over 14 amino acids. J was trimmed by 4 bases and V by 2 bases; bases with no gene match: 2. Germline V CDR1 and CDR2: MNHNS, SASEGT. The CDR3 sequence is CASSEWGQGYGYTF. The CDR3, as DNA: TGTGCCAGCAGTGAATGGGGACAGGGCTATGGCTACACCTTC.

The genes are TRBV4-2 and TRBJ2-4; D may be TRBD2 (5 bases). This CDR3 contains 15 residues. V was cut by 0 bases and J by 6 bases, with 12 bases left in between. CDR1 and CDR2 (germline): LGHNA, YNFKEQ. CDR3 sequence reads: CASSQEARGLNIQYF. The CDR3 bases are TGTGCCAGCAGCCAAGAGGCTAGAGGGCTAAACATTCAGTACTTC.

Only a few counts were recorded for this clonotype. Mismatch with germline at one junction end may stem from a read error. The CDR3 DNA sequence: TGTGTCAGCAGCTTAACCAGTGCCACCGGGGAGCTGTTTTTT. Protein sequence: CVSSLTSATGELFF. The rearrangement joins TRBV7-9 to TRBJ2-2; D remains ambiguous. Germline lookup yields CDR1 SEHNR and CDR2 FQNEAQ (reference sequence). The CDR3 loop spans 14 amino acids.

This clonotype was detected only a few times. The chain is built from TRBV29-1 and TRBJ2-1; D is ambiguous. V lost 6 bases and J lost 6, with 6 bases in between. The CDR3 runs 10 residues. Germline V gene lookup returns CDR1 SQVTM and CDR2 ANQGSEA. The CDR3: CSVTGNEQFF. Written as DNA, the CDR3 is TGCAGCGTGACGGGCAATGAGCAGTTCTTC.

V is TRBV7-2 and J is TRBJ2-7; 7 bases agree with TRBD2. CDR3 length: 15 residues. CDR1 is SGHTA and CDR2 is FQGNSA in the germline V gene. The V gene end was trimmed by 2 bases and the J gene end by 4 bases; junction bases not matched to a gene: 8. The DNA of the CDR3 is TGTGCCAGCAGCTTAAGTTCGGGAGGACCTTACGAGCAGTACTTC. Encoded protein: CASSLSSGGPYEQYF.

This clonotype was counted between two and nine times. The chain links TRBV3-1 to TRBJ1-2, with D possibly matching TRBD1 (5 bases). V lost 1 base, J lost 3 bases, and 9 bases lay in between. Germline CDR1 reads LGHDT; CDR2 reads YNNKEL (reference sequence). This CDR3 region has 14 residues. The DNA of the CDR3 is TGTGCCAGCAGCCAAGGAGGCAGGGACTATGGCTACACCTTC. Translated, it gives CASSQGGRDYGYTF.

This clonotype was seen more than once but under ten times. This chain links TRBV5-1 with TRBJ2-3; D may be TRBD2 (5 bases). CDR1 and CDR2 from the germline V gene are SGHRS and YFSETQ. This CDR3 has 15 amino acids. V was trimmed by 4 bases and J by 2 bases, leaving 14 bases between them. CDR3 protein: CASSGGGSLTDTQYF. The CDR3 DNA follows: TGCGCCAGCAGCGGCGGAGGTTCTCTCACAGATACGCAGTATTTT. Complete variable domain (other parts from reference TRBV5-1 and TRBJ2-3): KAGVTQTPRYLIKTRGQQVTLSCSPISGHRSVSWYQQTPGQGLQFLFEYFSETQRNKGNFPGRFSGRQFSNSRSEMNVSTLELGDSALYLCASSGGGSLTDTQYFGPGTRLTVL.

The gene calls are TRBV27 and TRBJ2-5; the D gene is possibly TRBD1 (6 bases). The assigned J gene may be wrong: the sequence end matches TRBJ2-7 better. The germline CDR1 and CDR2 sequences are MNHEY and SMNVEV (reference sequence). The CDR3 covers 14 residues. Here the CDR3 reads CASSPRDKFYEQYF. The CDR3, as DNA: TGTGCCAGCAGCCCCCGGGACAAGTTCTACGAGCAGTACTTC.

The chain combines TRBV27 with TRBJ2-7; possible D gene TRBD2, 6 bases. Trimming cost V 2 bases and J 0 bases, with 11 bases left between them. The CDR3 is made up of 15 amino acids. Germline values: CDR1 MNHEY, CDR2 SMNVEV (reference sequence). CDR3 DNA sequence: TGTGCCAGCAGTTTAACCGGGGGATACTCCTACGAGCAGTACTTC. Its protein is CASSLTGGYSYEQYF.

The J gene is TRBJ2-7, the V gene TRBV12-3 or TRBV12-4; 12 bases are shared with TRBD1. V lost 3 bases and J lost 4; bases outside the gene matches: 7. CDR3 length: 16 amino acids. The CDR3, as DNA: TGTGCCAGCAGTTTGGGAGGGACAGGGGGCTGGTACGAGCAGTACTTC. Its translation: CASSLGGTGGWYEQYF.

In the case of this clonotype: Compared with germline, one end of the junction differs, possibly owing to a read error. V usage is TRBV5-1 and J usage is TRBJ2-5; D uncertain. This CDR3 contains 15 residues. Germline loops: CDR1 SGHRS, CDR2 YFSETQ. The CDR3 sequence: CASSLMPVAQETLYF. CDR3 nucleotide sequence: TGCGCCAGCAGCCTCATGCCTGTGGCCCAAGAGACCCTGTACTTC.

The rearrangement joins TRBV29-1 to TRBJ2-1; TRBD1 or TRBD2 may be the D gene (5 bases each). Germline V lookup: CDR1 SQVTM, CDR2 ANQGSEA. V dropped 7 bases and J dropped 5 bases, with 15 bases sitting between them. The CDR3 spans 13 residues. CDR3 nucleotides: TGCAGCGACCGGGACCCGAGAGACAATGAGCAGTTCTTC. Protein: CSDRDPRDNEQFF.

This clonotype was seen more than once but under ten times. The chain joins TRBV20-1 to TRBJ2-1; D not certain. The CDR3 has 11 amino acids. The germline CDR1 and CDR2 sequences are DFQATT and SNEGSKA (reference sequence). V lost 3 bases to trimming and J lost 8 bases, with 8 bases between them. CDR3 protein: CSASRRDEQFF. The CDR3, as DNA: TGCAGTGCTAGCCGCCGGGATGAGCAGTTCTTC.

J is TRBJ2-1 and V is TRBV6-6, with D possibly TRBD2 on 6 matching bases. Germline assignment: CDR1 MNHNY and CDR2 SVGAGI (reference sequence). The CDR3 runs to 16 residues. Trimming took 8 bases from V and 5 from J, leaving 22 bases between them. The CDR3 coding sequence is TGTGCCAGCGGTACCTTAAGGACTCGCGGGGACAATGAGCAGTTCTTC. Residues: CASGTLRTRGDNEQFF.

The chain combines TRBV7-3 with TRBJ2-7; D is perhaps TRBD2 (6 bases). The J call is doubtful: the DNA matches TRBJ2-4 better. The CDR3 loop spans 16 amino acids. CDR1 SGHTA and CDR2 FQGTGA come from the germline V gene. This CDR3 reads CASSPGLLIAKNIQYF. CDR3 nucleotide sequence: TGTGCCAGCAGCCCGGGACTCCTAATAGCCAAAAACATTCAGTACTTC.

V usage is TRBV30 and J usage is TRBJ2-1; 11 nucleotides match TRBD1. The V and J ends lost 3 bases and 4 bases, in that order; junction bases with no gene match: 2. The CDR3 totals 14 residues. Per the germline V gene, CDR1 is GTSNPN and CDR2 is SVGIG (reference sequence). This CDR3 is CAWRGTGGYNEQFF. CDR3 DNA: TGTGCCTGGAGGGGGACAGGGGGTTACAATGAGCAGTTCTTC.

The V call is TRBV28, the J call TRBJ2-5, with 12 bases matching TRBD2. The CDR3 length is 15 residues. With 7 bases clipped from V and 4 bases from J, the junction kept 7 bases outside the gene matches. Per germline, CDR1 MDHEN and CDR2 SYDVKM. DNA for the CDR3: TGTGCCAGCACCTTACTAGCGGGAGGACGAGAGACCCAGTACTTC. Amino acid sequence: CASTLLAGGRETQYF.

This clonotype was seen a few times. The chain uses TRBV7-9 and TRBJ1-1; D not certain. The CDR3 is 12 amino acids. V was cut by 5 bases and J by 5 bases, with 9 bases left in between. Germline V CDR1 and CDR2: SEHNR, FQNEAQ (reference sequence). The CDR3 here is CASSPLGTEAFF. The CDR3, as DNA: TGTGCCAGCAGCCCGCTGGGAACTGAAGCTTTCTTT.

V is TRBV19 and J is TRBJ2-1; D unresolved. The CDR3 spans 16 residues. Germline V lookup: CDR1 LNHDA, CDR2 SQIVND (reference sequence). The ends were cut back, 3 bases at V and 4 bases at J, with 16 bases in the middle. CDR3 residues: CASSISSYLHYNEQFF. As DNA, the CDR3 is TGTGCCAGTAGTATTAGTTCCTACCTCCATTACAATGAGCAGTTCTTC.

The genes are TRBV20-1 and TRBJ2-7; 11 bases are shared with TRBD2. V lost 5 bases to trimming and J lost 3 bases; unmatched junction nucleotides: 0. This CDR3 region has 12 residues. Germline assignment: CDR1 DFQATT and CDR2 SNEGSKA (reference sequence). The CDR3 reads CSAGLAGYEQYF. In DNA form, the CDR3 reads TGCAGTGCTGGACTAGCGGGCTACGAGCAGTACTTC.